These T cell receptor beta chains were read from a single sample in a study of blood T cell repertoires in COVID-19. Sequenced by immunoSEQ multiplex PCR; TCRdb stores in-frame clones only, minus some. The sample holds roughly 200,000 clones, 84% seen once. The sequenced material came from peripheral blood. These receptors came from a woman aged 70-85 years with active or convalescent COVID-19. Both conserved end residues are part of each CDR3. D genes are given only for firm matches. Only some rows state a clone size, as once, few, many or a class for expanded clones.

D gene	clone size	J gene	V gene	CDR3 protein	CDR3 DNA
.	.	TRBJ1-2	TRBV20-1	CSAPPDYGYTF	TGCAGTGCTCCTCCGGACTATGGCTACACCTTC
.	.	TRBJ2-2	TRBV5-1	CASSLSPNGELFF	TGCGCCAGCAGCTTGTCCCCTAACGGGGAGCTGTTTTTT
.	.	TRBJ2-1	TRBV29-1	CSVRIYYEQFF	TGCAGCGTGAGAATATACTATGAGCAGTTCTTC
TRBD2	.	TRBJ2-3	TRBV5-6	CASSFAGGPGTQYF	TGTGCCAGCAGCTTCGCGGGAGGGCCAGGTACGCAGTATTTT
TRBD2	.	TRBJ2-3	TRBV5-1	CASSPGTSGFTDTQYF	TGCGCCAGCAGCCCGGGGACTAGCGGATTCACAGATACGCAGTATTTT
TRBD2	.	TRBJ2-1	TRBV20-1	CSASAGLAGYNEQFF	TGCAGTGCTAGTGCGGGACTAGCGGGCTACAATGAGCAGTTCTTC
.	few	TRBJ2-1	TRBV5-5	CASSSLLGSGHNEQFF	TGTGCCAGCAGCTCCCTTCTCGGGAGTGGGCACAATGAGCAGTTCTTC
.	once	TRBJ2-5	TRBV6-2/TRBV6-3	CASSYSLAGGETQYF	TGTGCCAGCAGTTACTCGTTGGCCGGGGGAGAGACCCAGTACTTC
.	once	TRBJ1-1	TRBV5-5	CASSQIRGNTEAFF	TGTGCCAGCAGTCAGATTAGGGGGAACACTGAAGCTTTCTTT
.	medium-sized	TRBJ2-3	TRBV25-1	CASSEHGSVDTQYF	TGTGCCAGCAGTGAACACGGTTCGGTGGATACGCAGTATTTT
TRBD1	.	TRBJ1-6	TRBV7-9	CASSLTQGGSPLHF	TGTGCCAGCAGCTTAACGCAGGGGGGATCACCCCTCCACTTT
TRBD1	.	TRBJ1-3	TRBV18	CASSPRYGQADSGNTIYF	TGTGCCAGCTCACCACGCTATGGACAGGCGGACTCTGGAAACACCATATATTTT
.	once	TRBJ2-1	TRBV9	CASSVAQIADNEQFF	TGTGCCAGCAGCGTAGCCCAAATCGCGGACAATGAGCAGTTCTTC
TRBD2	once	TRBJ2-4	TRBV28	CASRVGTSGNIQYF	TGTGCCAGCAGAGTCGGGACTAGCGGAAACATTCAGTACTTC
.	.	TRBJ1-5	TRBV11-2	CASSWGQSNQPQHF	TGTGCCAGCAGCTGGGGGCAAAGCAATCAGCCCCAGCATTTT
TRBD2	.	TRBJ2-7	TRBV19	CASSTLAGAPYEQYF	TGTGCCAGTAGTACGCTAGCGGGGGCCCCCTACGAGCAGTACTTC
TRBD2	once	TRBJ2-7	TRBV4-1	CASSQDQRGSYEQYF	TGCGCCAGCAGCCAAGATCAGCGGGGATCCTACGAGCAGTACTTC
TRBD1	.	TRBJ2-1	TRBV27	CASRRDSFLLAYNEQFF	TGTGCCAGCAGACGGGACAGCTTTCTTCTCGCCTACAATGAGCAGTTCTTC
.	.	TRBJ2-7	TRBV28	CASSNRGGIEQYF	TGTGCCAGCAGCAACCGGGGCGGGATCGAGCAGTACTTC
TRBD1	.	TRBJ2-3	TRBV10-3	CAIRGTGQVDTQYF	TGTGCCATCAGGGGGACAGGTCAGGTCGATACGCAGTATTTT
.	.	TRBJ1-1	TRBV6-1	CASSDSRTEAFF	TGTGCCAGCAGTGATTCTCGGACTGAAGCTTTCTTT
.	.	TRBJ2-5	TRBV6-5	CASELGQTQYF	TGTGCCAGCGAGCTAGGCCAGACCCAGTACTTC
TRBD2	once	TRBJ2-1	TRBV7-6	CASSSAGVAGAVNEQFF	TGTGCCAGCAGCTCGGCCGGGGTCGCGGGAGCAGTCAATGAGCAGTTCTTC
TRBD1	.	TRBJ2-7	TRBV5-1	CASSLVTPGTGLAYEQYF	TGCGCCAGCAGCTTGGTGACCCCTGGGACAGGGTTGGCCTACGAGCAGTACTTC
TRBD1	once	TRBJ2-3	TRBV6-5	CASSKGQGATDTQYF	TGTGCCAGCAGCAAAGGACAGGGGGCTACAGATACGCAGTATTTT
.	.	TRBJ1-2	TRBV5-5	CASSFEYGYTF	TGTGCCAGCAGCTTCGAGTATGGCTACACCTTC
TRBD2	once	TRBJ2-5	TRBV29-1	CSVDGTSGIQETQYF	TGCAGCGTCGACGGGACTAGCGGGATTCAAGAGACCCAGTACTTC
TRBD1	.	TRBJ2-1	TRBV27	CASSKGQGWNEQFF	TGTGCCAGCAGTAAGGGACAGGGGTGGAATGAGCAGTTCTTC
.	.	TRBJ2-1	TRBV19	CASSIYPTTRVYNEQFF	TGTGCCAGTAGTATATACCCCACGACCAGGGTCTACAATGAGCAGTTCTTC
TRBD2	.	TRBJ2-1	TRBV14	CASSQDTGTSEPYNEQFF	TGTGCCAGCAGCCAAGATACCGGGACTAGCGAACCCTACAATGAGCAGTTCTTC
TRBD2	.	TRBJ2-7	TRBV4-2	CASSQESLSGTNYEQYF	TGTGCCAGCAGCCAAGAGAGTCTCAGCGGGACCAACTACGAGCAGTACTTC
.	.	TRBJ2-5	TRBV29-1	CSVEKSGETQYF	TGCAGCGTTGAGAAAAGCGGGGAGACCCAGTACTTC
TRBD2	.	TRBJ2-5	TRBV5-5	CASSLKSTSGRLEGETQYF	TGTGCCAGCAGCTTAAAGAGTACTAGCGGGAGACTAGAAGGAGAGACCCAGTACTTC
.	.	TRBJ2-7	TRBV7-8	CASSHSGGEQYF	TGTGCCAGCAGCCACTCCGGGGGAGAGCAGTACTTC
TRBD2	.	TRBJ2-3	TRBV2	CASRTSSGSWDTQYF	TGTGCCAGCAGAACCTCTAGCGGGAGTTGGGATACGCAGTATTTT
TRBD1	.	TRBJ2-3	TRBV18	CASSPTSTRGSVDTQYF	TGTGCCAGCTCACCAACTTCCACCAGGGGGTCGGTGGATACGCAGTATTTT
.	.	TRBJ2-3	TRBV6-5	CASSRDWRTQYF	TGTGCCAGCAGCCGAGACTGGCGTACGCAGTATTTT
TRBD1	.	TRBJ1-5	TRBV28	CASSLGQGVNQPQHF	TGTGCCAGCAGTCTGGGACAGGGGGTCAATCAGCCCCAGCATTTT
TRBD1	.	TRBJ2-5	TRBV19	CASNLGHRGETQYF	TGTGCCAGTAACTTAGGGCACAGGGGAGAGACCCAGTACTTC
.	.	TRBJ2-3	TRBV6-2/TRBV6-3	CASSLRGDTQYF	TGTGCCAGCAGCCTAAGGGGAGATACGCAGTATTTT
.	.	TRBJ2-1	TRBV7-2	CASSLRGRLYNEQFF	TGTGCCAGCAGCTTACGGGGGAGGCTGTACAATGAGCAGTTCTTC
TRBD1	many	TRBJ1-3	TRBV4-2	CASTLTTGGTGNTIYF	TGTGCCAGCACCCTGACTACAGGGGGCACTGGAAACACCATATATTTT
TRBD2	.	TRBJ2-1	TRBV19	CASSIASGSGNEQFF	TGTGCCAGTAGTATTGCTAGCGGGAGTGGAAATGAGCAGTTCTTC
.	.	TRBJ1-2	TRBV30	CAWTHRGRYYGYTF	TGTGCCTGGACCCACCGCGGAAGGTATTATGGCTACACCTTC
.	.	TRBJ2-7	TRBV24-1	CATSEDSYEQYF	TGTGCCACCAGTGAAGACAGCTACGAGCAGTACTTC
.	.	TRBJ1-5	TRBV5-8	CASSLILNSNQPQHF	TGTGCCAGCAGCTTAATACTTAATAGCAATCAGCCCCAGCATTTT
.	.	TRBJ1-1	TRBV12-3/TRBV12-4	CASSFLTGGEAFF	TGTGCCAGCAGTTTCCTTACCGGTGGTGAAGCTTTCTTT
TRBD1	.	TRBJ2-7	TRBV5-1	CASRNNRGAYEQYF	TGCGCCAGCAGAAACAACAGGGGAGCCTACGAGCAGTACTTC
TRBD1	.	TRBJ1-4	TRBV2	CASSDGTGMGRTNEKLFF	TGTGCCAGCAGTGATGGGACAGGGATGGGTAGGACTAATGAAAAACTGTTTTTT
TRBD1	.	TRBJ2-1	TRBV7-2	CASSGRQGPAWGEQFF	TGTGCCAGCAGTGGGAGACAGGGGCCCGCCTGGGGTGAGCAGTTCTTC
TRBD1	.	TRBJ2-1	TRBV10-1	CASSGFTGASSYNEQFF	TGCGCCAGCAGTGGTTTCACAGGGGCCTCCTCCTACAATGAGCAGTTCTTC
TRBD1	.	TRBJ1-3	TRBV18	CASSPLDRSSGNTIYF	TGTGCCAGCTCACCACTGGACAGGAGCTCTGGAAACACCATATATTTT
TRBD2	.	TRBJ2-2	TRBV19	CASRLAGGTGELFF	TGTGCCAGCAGACTAGCGGGAGGTACCGGGGAGCTGTTTTTT
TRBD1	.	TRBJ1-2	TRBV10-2	CASSVDRVGGYTF	TGCGCCAGCAGTGTAGACAGGGTCGGGGGCTACACCTTC
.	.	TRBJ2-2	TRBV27	CASSLSTGISTGELFF	TGTGCCAGCAGTTTATCGACCGGGATTTCCACCGGGGAGCTGTTTTTT
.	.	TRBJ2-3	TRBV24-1	CATSDSGTDTQYF	TGTGCCACCAGTGATTCTGGCACAGATACGCAGTATTTT